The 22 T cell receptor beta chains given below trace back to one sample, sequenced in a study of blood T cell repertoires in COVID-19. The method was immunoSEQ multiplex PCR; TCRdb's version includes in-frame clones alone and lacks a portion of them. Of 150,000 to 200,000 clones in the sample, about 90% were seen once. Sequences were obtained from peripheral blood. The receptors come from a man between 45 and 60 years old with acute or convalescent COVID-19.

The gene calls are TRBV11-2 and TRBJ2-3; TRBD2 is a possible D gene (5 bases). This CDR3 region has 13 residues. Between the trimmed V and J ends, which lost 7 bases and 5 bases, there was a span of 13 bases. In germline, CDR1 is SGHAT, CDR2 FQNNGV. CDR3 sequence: CASINEGEDTQYF. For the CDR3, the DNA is TGTGCCAGCATCAACGAGGGAGAAGATACGCAGTATTTT.

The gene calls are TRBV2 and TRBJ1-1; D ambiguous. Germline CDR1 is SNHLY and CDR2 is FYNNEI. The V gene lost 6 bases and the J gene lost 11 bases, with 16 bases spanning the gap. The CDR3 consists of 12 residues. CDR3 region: CASSAQLVSAFF. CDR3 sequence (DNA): TGTGCCAGCAGCGCCCAGTTGGTCTCGGCTTTCTTT.

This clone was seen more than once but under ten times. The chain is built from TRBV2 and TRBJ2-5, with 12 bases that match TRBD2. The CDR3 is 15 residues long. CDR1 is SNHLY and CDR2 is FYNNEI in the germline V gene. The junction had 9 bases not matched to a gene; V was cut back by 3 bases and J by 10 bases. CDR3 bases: TGTGCCAGCAGTGATCTAGCGGGGGGGCCCTGGCACCAGTACTTC. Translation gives CASSDLAGGPWHQYF.

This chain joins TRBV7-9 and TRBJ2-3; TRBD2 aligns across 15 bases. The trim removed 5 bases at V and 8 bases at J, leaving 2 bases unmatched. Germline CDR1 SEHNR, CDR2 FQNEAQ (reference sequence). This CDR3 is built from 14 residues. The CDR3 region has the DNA TGTGCCAGCAGCGAGGGACTAGCGGGAGGTACGCAGTATTTT. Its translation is CASSEGLAGGTQYF.

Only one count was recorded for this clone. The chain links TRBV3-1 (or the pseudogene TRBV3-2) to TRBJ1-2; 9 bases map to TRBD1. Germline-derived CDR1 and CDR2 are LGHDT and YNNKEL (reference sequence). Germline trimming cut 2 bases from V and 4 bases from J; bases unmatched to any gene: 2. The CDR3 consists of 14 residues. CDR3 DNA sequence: TGTGCCAGCAGCCAACGGACAGGGGTCTATGGCTACACCTTC. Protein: CASSQRTGVYGYTF.

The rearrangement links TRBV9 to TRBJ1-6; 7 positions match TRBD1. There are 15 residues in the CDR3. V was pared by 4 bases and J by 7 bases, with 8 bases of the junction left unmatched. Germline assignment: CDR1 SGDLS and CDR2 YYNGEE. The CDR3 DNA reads TGTGCCAGCAGCTCTACAGGGGTGGGGAATTCACCCCTCCACTTT. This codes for CASSSTGVGNSPLHF.

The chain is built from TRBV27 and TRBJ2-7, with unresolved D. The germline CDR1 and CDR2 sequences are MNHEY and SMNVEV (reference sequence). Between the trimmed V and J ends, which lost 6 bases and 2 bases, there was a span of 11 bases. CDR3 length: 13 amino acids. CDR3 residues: CASRMSGTYEQYF. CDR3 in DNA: TGTGCCAGCAGGATGTCAGGAACCTACGAGCAGTACTTC.

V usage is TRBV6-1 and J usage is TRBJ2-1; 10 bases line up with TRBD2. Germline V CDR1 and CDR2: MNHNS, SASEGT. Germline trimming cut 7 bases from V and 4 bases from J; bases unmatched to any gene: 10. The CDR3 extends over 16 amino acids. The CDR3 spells CASTDRPTSGYNEQFF. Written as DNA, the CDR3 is TGTGCCAGCACTGATCGCCCGACTAGCGGGTACAATGAGCAGTTCTTC.

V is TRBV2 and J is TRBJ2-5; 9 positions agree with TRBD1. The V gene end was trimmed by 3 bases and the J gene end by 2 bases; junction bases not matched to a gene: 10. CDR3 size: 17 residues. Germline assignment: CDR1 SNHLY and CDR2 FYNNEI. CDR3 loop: CASSDDRGASGQETQYF. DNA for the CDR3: TGTGCCAGCAGTGATGACAGGGGGGCTAGCGGACAAGAGACCCAGTACTTC.

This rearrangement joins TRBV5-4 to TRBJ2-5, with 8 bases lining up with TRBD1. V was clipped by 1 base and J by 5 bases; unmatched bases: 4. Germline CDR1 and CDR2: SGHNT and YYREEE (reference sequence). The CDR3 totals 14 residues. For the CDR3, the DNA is TGTGCCAGCAGCTTGCAGGGGGCATCGGAGACCCAGTACTTC. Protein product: CASSLQGASETQYF.

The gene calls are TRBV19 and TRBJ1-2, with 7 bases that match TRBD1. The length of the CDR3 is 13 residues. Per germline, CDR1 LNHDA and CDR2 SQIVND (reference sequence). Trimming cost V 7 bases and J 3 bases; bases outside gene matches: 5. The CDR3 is CASNIGGDYGYTF. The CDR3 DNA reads TGTGCCAGTAACATAGGGGGCGACTATGGCTACACCTTC.

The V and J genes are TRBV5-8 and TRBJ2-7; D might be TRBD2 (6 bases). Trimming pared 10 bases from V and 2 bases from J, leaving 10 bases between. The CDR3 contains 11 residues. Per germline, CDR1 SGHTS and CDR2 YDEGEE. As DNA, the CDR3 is TGTGCCTCCGGAGGGCCCTACGAGCAGTACTTC. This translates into CASGGPYEQYF.

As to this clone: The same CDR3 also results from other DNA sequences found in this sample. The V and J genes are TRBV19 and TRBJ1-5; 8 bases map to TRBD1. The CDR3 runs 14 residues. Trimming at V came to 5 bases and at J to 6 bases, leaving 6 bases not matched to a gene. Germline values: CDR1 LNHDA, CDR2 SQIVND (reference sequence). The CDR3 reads CASSGQGGSQPQHF. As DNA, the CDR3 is TGTGCCAGTAGTGGACAGGGAGGAAGTCAGCCCCAGCATTTT.

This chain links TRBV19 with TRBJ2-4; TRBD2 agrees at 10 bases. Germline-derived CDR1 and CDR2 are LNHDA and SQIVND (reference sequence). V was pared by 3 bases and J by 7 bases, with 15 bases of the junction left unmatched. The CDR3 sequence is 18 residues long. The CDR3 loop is CASSMGSGGQPRRNIQYF. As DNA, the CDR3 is TGTGCCAGTAGTATGGGTAGCGGGGGGCAGCCGCGGCGGAACATTCAGTACTTC.

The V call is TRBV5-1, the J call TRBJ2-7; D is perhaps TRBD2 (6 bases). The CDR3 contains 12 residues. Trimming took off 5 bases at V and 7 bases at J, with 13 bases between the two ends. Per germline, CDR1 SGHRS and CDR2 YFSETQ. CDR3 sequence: CASRRDPGEQYF. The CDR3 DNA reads TGCGCCAGCAGGCGGGACCCGGGGGAGCAGTACTTC.

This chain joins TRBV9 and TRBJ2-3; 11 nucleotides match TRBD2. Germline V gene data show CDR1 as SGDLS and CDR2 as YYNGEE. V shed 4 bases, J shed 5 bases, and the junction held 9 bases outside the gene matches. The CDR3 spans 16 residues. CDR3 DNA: TGTGCCAGCAGCAGCGAACTAGCGGGGGTTGTAGATACGCAGTATTTT. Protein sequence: CASSSELAGVVDTQYF. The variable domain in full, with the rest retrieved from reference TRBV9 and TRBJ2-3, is DSGVTQTPKHLITATGQRVTLRCSPRSGDLSVYWYQQSLDQGLQFLIQYYNGEERAKGNILERFSAQQFPDLHSELNLSSLELGDSALYFCASSSELAGVVDTQYFGPGTRLTVL.

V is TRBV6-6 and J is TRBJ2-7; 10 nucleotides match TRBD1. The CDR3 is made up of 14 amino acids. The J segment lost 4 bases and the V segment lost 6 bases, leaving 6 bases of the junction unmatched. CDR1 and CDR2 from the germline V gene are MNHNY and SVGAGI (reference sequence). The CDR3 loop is CASRTGQGEYEQYF. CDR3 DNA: TGTGCCAGCAGGACTGGACAGGGGGAGTACGAGCAGTACTTC.

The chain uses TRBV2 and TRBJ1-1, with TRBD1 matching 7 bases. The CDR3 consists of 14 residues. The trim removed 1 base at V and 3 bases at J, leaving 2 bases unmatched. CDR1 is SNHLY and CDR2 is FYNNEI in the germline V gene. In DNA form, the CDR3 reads TGTGCCAGCAGTGAAGAAACAGGGGACACTGAAGCTTTCTTT. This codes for CASSEETGDTEAFF.

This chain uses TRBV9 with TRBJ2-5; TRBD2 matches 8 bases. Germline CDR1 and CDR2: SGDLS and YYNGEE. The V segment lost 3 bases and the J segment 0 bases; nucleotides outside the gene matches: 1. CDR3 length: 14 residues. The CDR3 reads CASSERGYQETQYF. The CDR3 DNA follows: TGTGCCAGCAGCGAGCGGGGGTACCAAGAGACCCAGTACTTC.

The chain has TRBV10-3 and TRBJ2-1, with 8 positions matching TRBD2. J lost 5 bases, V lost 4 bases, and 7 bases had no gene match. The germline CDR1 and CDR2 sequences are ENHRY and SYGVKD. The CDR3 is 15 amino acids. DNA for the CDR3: TGTGCCATCAGTGGGTCGGGGGGGCAGAACAATGAGCAGTTCTTC. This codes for CAISGSGGQNNEQFF.

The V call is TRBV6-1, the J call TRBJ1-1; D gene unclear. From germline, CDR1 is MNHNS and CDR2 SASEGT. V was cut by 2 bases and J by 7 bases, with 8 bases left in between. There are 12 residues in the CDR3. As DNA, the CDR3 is TGTGCCAGCAGTGAAATCGGAGTTGAAGCTTTCTTT. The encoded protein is CASSEIGVEAFF.

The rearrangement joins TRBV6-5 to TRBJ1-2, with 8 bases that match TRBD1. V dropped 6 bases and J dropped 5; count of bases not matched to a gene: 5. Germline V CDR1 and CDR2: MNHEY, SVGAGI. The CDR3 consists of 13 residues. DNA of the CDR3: TGTGCCAGCAGGATGACAGGGGTGTATGGCTACACCTTC. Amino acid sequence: CASRMTGVYGYTF.